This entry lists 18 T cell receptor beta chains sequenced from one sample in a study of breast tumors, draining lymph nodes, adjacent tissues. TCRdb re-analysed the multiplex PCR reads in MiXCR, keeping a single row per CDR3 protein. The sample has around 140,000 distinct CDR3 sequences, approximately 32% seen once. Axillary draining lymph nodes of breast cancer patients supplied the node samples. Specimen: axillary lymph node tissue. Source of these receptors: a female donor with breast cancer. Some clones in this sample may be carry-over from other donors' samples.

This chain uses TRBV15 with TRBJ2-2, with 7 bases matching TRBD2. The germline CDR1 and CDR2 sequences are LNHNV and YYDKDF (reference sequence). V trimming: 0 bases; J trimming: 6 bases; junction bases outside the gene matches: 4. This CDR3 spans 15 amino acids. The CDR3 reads CATSRELASAGELFF. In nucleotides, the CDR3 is TGTGCCACCAGCAGAGAACTAGCGTCCGCCGGGGAGCTGTTTTTT.

In DNA form, the CDR3 reads TGTGCCAGCAGCGTAATCTCTGGGGCCAACGTCCTGACTTTC. Its protein product is CASSVISGANVLTF. The chain carries TRBV7-6 and TRBJ2-6; no clear D gene. This CDR3 spans 14 amino acids. Per the germline V gene, CDR1 is SGHVS and CDR2 is FNYEAQ. Between the trimmed V and J ends, which lost 5 bases and 0 bases, there was a span of 5 bases.

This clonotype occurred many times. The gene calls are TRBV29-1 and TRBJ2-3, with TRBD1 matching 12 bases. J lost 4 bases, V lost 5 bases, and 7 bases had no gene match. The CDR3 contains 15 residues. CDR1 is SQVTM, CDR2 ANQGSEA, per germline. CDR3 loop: CSVSGTGGRADTQYF. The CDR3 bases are TGCAGCGTTTCTGGGACAGGGGGCAGGGCAGATACGCAGTATTTT.

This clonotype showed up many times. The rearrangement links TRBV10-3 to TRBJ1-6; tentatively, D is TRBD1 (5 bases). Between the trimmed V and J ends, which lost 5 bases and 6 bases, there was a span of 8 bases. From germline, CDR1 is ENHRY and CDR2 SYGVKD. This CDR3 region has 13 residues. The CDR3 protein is CAISKTVNSPLHF. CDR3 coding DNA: TGTGCCATCAGTAAGACAGTTAATTCACCCCTCCACTTT.

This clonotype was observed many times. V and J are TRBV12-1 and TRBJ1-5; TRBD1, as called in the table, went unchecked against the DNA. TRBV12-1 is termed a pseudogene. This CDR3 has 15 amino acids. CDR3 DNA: TGTGCCAGCAGCTTTGCCGGGACAGACAATCAGCCCCAGCATTTT. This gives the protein CASSFAGTDNQPQHF.

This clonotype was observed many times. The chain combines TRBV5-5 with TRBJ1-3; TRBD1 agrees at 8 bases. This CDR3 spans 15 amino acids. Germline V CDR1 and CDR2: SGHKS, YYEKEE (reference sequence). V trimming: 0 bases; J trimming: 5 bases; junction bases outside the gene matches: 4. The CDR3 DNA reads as TGTGCCAGCAGCTTGGCCTCAGGGGGCAGAAACACCATATATTTT. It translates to CASSLASGGRNTIYF.

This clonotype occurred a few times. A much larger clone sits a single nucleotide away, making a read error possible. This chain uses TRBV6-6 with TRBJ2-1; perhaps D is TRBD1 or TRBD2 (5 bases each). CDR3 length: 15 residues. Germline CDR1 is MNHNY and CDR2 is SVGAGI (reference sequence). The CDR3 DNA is TGTGCCGGCAGTTACTGGGACCTAACCGACAATGAGCAGTTCTTC. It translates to CAGSYWDLTDNEQFF.

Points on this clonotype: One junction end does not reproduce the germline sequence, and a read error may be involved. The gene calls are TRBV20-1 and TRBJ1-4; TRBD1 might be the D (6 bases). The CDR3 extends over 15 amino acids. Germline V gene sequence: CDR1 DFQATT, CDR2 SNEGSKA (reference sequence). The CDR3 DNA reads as TGCAGCGCTAGAGACCAGGGGCTAGCTAATGAAAAACCGTTTTTT. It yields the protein CSARDQGLANEKPFF.

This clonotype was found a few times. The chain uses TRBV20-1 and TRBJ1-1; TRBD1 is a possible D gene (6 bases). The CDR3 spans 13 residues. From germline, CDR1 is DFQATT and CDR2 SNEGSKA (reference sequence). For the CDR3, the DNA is TGCAGAATCGGGACACTCCGGAACACTGAAGCTTTCTTT. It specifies CRIGTLRNTEAFF.

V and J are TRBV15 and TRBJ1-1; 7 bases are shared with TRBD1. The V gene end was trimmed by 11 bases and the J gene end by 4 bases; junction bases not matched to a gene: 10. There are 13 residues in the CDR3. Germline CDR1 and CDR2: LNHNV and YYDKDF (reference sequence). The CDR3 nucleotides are TGTGCCCGACCGACAGGGTGGGGCACTGAAGCTTTCTTT. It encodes CARPTGWGTEAFF.

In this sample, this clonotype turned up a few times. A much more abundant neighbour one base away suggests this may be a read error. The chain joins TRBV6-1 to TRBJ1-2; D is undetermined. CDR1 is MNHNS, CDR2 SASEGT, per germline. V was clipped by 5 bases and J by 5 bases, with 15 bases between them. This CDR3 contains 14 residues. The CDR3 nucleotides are TGTGCCAGCAGTCAAAGGAGTAGTCAGTATGGCTACACCTTC. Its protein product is CASSQRSSQYGYTF.

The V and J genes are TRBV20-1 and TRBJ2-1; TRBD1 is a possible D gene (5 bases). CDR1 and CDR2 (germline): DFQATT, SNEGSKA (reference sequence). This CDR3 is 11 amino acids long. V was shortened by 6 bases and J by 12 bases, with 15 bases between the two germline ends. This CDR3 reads CSAKKGAGQFF. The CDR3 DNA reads TGCAGTGCGAAAAAAGGGGCTGGGCAGTTCTTC.

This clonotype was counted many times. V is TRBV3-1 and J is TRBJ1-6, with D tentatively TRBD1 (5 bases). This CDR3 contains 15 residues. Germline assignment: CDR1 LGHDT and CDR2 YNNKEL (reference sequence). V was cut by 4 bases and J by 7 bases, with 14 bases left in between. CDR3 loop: CASSRGNRENSPLHF. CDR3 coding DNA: TGTGCCAGCAGCCGGGGGAACAGAGAAAATTCACCCCTCCACTTT.

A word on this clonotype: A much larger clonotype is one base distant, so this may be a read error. The CDR3 sequence: CASRRGNEKLFF. The CDR3 region has the DNA TGTGCCAGCCGCCGGGGTAATGAAAAACTGTTTTTT. The chain joins TRBV2 to TRBJ1-4; D remains unclear. V was clipped by 8 bases and J by 4 bases, with 8 bases between them. The germline gives CDR1 SNHLY, CDR2 FYNNEI. CDR3 length: 12 amino acids.

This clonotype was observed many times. CDR3 nucleotide sequence: TGTGCCTGGGCTCACAATGAGCAGTTCTTC. Translated, it gives CAWAHNEQFF. J is TRBJ2-1 and V is TRBV30, with D hard to call. Trimming cost V 5 bases and J 5 bases, with 4 bases left between them. The germline CDR1 and CDR2 sequences are GTSNPN and SVGIG (reference sequence). This CDR3 contains 10 residues.

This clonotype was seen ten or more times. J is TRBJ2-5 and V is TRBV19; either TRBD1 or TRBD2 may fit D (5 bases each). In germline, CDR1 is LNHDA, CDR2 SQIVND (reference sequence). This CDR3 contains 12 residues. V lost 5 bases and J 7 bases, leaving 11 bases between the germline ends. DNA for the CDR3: TGTGCCAGTAGTGCCCCTGGGGGGACCCAGTACTTC. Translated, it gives CASSAPGGTQYF.

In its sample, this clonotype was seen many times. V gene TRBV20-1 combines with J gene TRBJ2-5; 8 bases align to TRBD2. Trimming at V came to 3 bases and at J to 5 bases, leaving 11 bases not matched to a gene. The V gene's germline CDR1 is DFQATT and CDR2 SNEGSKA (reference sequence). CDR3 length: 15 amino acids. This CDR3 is CSASRAGAPTETQYF. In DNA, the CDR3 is TGCAGTGCTAGTCGAGCGGGGGCCCCGACGGAGACCCAGTACTTC.

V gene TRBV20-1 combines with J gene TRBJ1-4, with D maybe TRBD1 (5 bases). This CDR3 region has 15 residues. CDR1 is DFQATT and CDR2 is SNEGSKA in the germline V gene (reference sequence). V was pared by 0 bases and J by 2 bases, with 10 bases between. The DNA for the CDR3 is TGCAGTGCTAGAGATGTGGGGCGTACTAATGAAAAACTGTTTTTT. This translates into CSARDVGRTNEKLFF.